The T cell receptor beta chain described here comes from a study of CD8+CD57+ T cells in acquired aplastic anemia. V was clipped by 1 base and J by 13 bases, with 22 bases between them. Per the germline V gene, CDR1 is SEHNR and CDR2 is FQNEAQ (reference sequence). This CDR3 has 15 amino acids. TCR beta VDJ and CDR3 were profiled, and genomic DNA was the template. TCRdb ran MiXCR on the reads and lists one entry per CDR3 protein. The sample has about 260,000 distinct CDR3 sequences; approximately 79% are singletons. An expansion of CD8+CD57+ cells by flow cytometry had been shown in patients chosen for sequencing.

The receptor comes from a human donor with aplastic anemia. Sequencing used sorted CD4+, CD8+, or CD8+CD57+ T cells (not recorded which) from PBMCs. This chain joins TRBV7-9 and TRBJ1-1; tentatively, D is TRBD1 (5 bases). The CDR3 region is CASSLGQGTDTQYFF. CDR3 DNA: TGTGCCAGCAGCTTAGGCCAGGGTACAGATACGCAGTATTTCTTT. Complete variable domain (other parts from reference TRBV7-9 and TRBJ1-1): DTGVSQNPRHKITKRGQNVTFRCDPISEHNRLYWYRQTLGQGPEFLTYFQNEAQLEKSRLLSDRFSAERPKGSFSTLEIQRTEQGDSAMYLCASSLGQGTDTQYFFGQGTRLTVV.